Given below is one TCR beta chain in context. What it binds is unknown. The CDR3 has 15 residues. V lost 5 bases to trimming and J lost 5 bases; unmatched junction nucleotides: 7. Germline V gene data show CDR1 as SGHAT and CDR2 as FQNNGV. This specimen belongs to a study of T-cell memory formation after mild COVID-19. The TCR alpha and TCR beta cDNA libraries, bearing sample barcodes and UMIs, were generated by 5'RACE using constant-segment primers. TCRdb reprocessed the 5' RACE reads with MiXCR, giving one entry per CDR3 protein. Of 400,000 to 450,000 distinct CDR3 sequences in the sample, about a sixth were seen once. Regarding the study as a whole: Shrinking CD4+ clones were chiefly CM and EM; CD8+ ones were chiefly EMRA. Whether second-wave clones peaking at day 37 were SARS-CoV-2 specific went unconfirmed.

Sample: PBMCs or a T cell subset sorted from them (not recorded which). The receptor was isolated from a man between 18 and 35 years old who had mild COVID-19 (a few samples of this study predate the infection). Cell type and time point are not known. This chain joins TRBV11-2 and TRBJ2-5; 11 bases line up with TRBD1. This CDR3 reads CASSQGQGAPETQYF. DNA of the CDR3: TGTGCCAGCAGCCAAGGACAGGGGGCGCCGGAGACCCAGTACTTC.